The 8 T cell receptor beta chains below come from one sample, sequenced in a study of blood T cells in healthy people across ages (dated by TCRdb to between 2014 and 2016). Receptor amplification or capture employed 5' RACE. Sequencing relied on an Illumina HiSeq 2500. The second PCR ran for roughly 7 to 11 cycles and used a J-beta primer mix along with a sample-barcoded 5' primer. Clones were called with MiXCR by TCRdb after fastp trimmed the public reads at Q25, and only in-frame beta chains were retained. Each entry merges the rows of one CDR3 protein and shows their most common DNA and genes. Within this sample are roughly 1,300,000 distinct CDR3 sequences, with 45% to 70% of them counted one time only. About 6.3% of the sample is in the top ten clones. Sequencing was carried out using blood. The receptor source for this set is a man aged 18 to 30 in good health.

This clonotype was seen a handful of times. The V and J genes are TRBV6-5 and TRBJ2-5; D call uncertain. Germline V lookup: CDR1 MNHEY, CDR2 SVGAGI. The V and J ends lost 2 bases and 4 bases respectively, with 8 bases between them. The CDR3 has 13 residues. The CDR3 DNA is TGTGCCAGCAGTTACCCGGCAGGAGAGACCCAGTACTTC. Amino acids: CASSYPAGETQYF.

The V and J genes are TRBV4-1 and TRBJ2-1; D is undetermined. This CDR3 region has 13 residues. CDR1 and CDR2 (germline): MGHRA, YSYEKL. V was pared by 5 bases and J by 5 bases, with 10 bases between. The CDR3 DNA follows: TGCGCCAGCAGCGACCGGACCCACAATGAGCAGTTCTTC. It translates to CASSDRTHNEQFF.

This clonotype has just a few counts. The chain is built from TRBV27 and TRBJ2-7; 11 positions match TRBD2. V was clipped by 8 bases and J by 1 base; unmatched bases: 4. CDR3 length: 14 amino acids. Germline CDR1 reads MNHEY; CDR2 reads SMNVEV (reference sequence). In DNA, the CDR3 is TGTGCCAGCCGACCTAGCGGGGGGTCCTACGAGCAGTACTTC. It codes for CASRPSGGSYEQYF.

This clonotype was recorded a few times. V is TRBV29-1 and J is TRBJ1-2; D is unclear. Germline values: CDR1 SQVTM, CDR2 ANQGSEA. The CDR3 is 13 amino acids. Trimming shortened V by 6 bases and J by 6 bases, and 17 bases separated the two germline ends. The chain's CDR3 is CSVGQGLDDGYTF. The CDR3 nucleotides are TGCAGCGTCGGTCAAGGGTTAGATGATGGCTACACCTTC. The full variable domain, in which reference TRBV29-1 and TRBJ1-2 provide the parts outside the CDR3, is SAVISQKPSRDICQRGTSLTIQCQVDSQVTMMFWYRQQPGQSLTLIATANQGSEATYESGFVIDKFPISRPNLTFSTLTVSNMSPEDSSIYLCSVGQGLDDGYTFGSGTRLTVV.

This chain links TRBV13 with TRBJ2-1; 10 bases fit TRBD2. Per the germline V gene, CDR1 is PRHDT and CDR2 is FYEKMQ (reference sequence). The CDR3 totals 13 residues. V dropped 11 bases and J dropped 7; count of bases not matched to a gene: 8. CDR3: CAAASGSPNEQFF. Written as DNA, the CDR3 is TGTGCCGCAGCTAGCGGGAGTCCTAATGAGCAGTTCTTC.

This chain joins TRBV20-1 and TRBJ1-4; 9 bases match TRBD1. Per the germline V gene, CDR1 is DFQATT and CDR2 is SNEGSKA (reference sequence). J was trimmed by 0 bases and V by 1 base; bases with no gene match: 3. The CDR3 is made up of 16 amino acids. CDR3: CSARGDRGATNEKLFF. The CDR3 DNA sequence: TGCAGTGCTAGAGGCGACAGGGGGGCAACTAATGAAAAACTGTTTTTT.

The V gene is TRBV4-2, the J gene TRBJ2-1, with 11 bases fitting TRBD2. The CDR3 length is 17 residues. Trimming removed 3 bases from V and 5 bases from J; junction bases left unmatched: 9. The V gene's germline CDR1 is LGHNA and CDR2 YNFKEQ. The CDR3 DNA reads as TGTGCCAGCAGCCAGTTGACTAGCGGGGCGAGGAACAATGAGCAGTTCTTC. It yields the protein CASSQLTSGARNNEQFF.

The chain uses TRBV20-1 and TRBJ1-1; tentatively, D is TRBD1 (6 bases). The germline gives CDR1 DFQATT, CDR2 SNEGSKA (reference sequence). This CDR3 has 12 residues. V lost 5 bases and J lost 8, with 15 bases in between. The CDR3 coding sequence is TGCAGTGCTGTGCTACTCGGACAGGAAGCTTTCTTT. This sequence encodes CSAVLLGQEAFF.